This T cell receptor (beta chain) was identified during a study of technical replicates of blood from a few donors (dated by TCRdb to the late 2010s). V lost 6 bases and J lost 1 base; the stretch between them is 15 bases long. From the cysteine through the phenylalanine, the CDR3 covers 14 amino acids. Only the CDR3 region is kept as DNA, spanning 42 bases read in frame from base 1. CDR1 is given as SQVTM and CDR2 as ANQGSEA, both from the germline V gene. Library generation was performed with the immunoSEQ multiplex PCR assay. TCRdb took over this immuneACCESS table, retaining in-frame rearrangements with V and J assigned. Such tables are incomplete; in checked studies, under half of the missing clones stem from an unresolved V gene, and the remainder is unexplained. The sample has 60,000 to 85,000 clones on record, roughly 97% of them singletons. The ten largest clonotypes hold approximately 0.2% of the sample.

Concerning this clone: The antigen this receptor binds is unknown. Base qualities are not provided; no much larger clone lies one nucleotide away.

The sample consisted of T cells isolated from PBMCs. This receptor was obtained from a human donor in good health. The chain couples TRBV29-1 to TRBJ1-1; TRBD1 is a weak D gene call, 5 bases matching. The sequenced DNA is TGCAGCGTGCTCTGGGGGGGACCGAACACTGAAGCTTTCTTT. The encoded protein is CSVLWGGPNTEAFF. Reference TRBV29-1 and TRBJ1-1 genes cover what lies past the CDR3, so the full variable domain is SAVISQKPSRDICQRGTSLTIQCQVDSQVTMMFWYRQQPGQSLTLIATANQGSEATYESGFVIDKFPISRPNLTFSTLTVSNMSPEDSSIYLCSVLWGGPNTEAFFGQGTRLTVV.